This T cell receptor (beta chain) emerged from a study of CD8+ T cells in alopecia areata. Study-wide results and caveats: Many expanded lesional clones persisted during tofacitinib (in both scalp and blood). Compared with mice, patients displayed less clear TCR sharing, possibly for HLA-related reasons.

The treatment: oral pan-JAK inhibitor, 5-10 mg twice daily. Collection of lesional scalp punch biopsies and peripheral blood was performed in alopecia areata patients. As the sequencing template, cDNA was produced by extracting RNA and reverse transcribing it. Sequenced by immunoSEQ multiplex PCR; TCRdb stores in-frame clones only, minus some. This table has 140,000 to 150,000 clones, nearly 55% appearing once. The germline V gene encodes CDR1 MGHDK and CDR2 SYGVNS. V lost 0 bases and J lost 2, with 7 bases in between. The CDR3 contains 14 residues. With regard to this clone: No antigen is known for it.

The receptor was derived from a human donor with alopecia areata. The material sequenced was CD8+ T cells sorted from blood, taken at week 4, from a patient treated with tofacitinib. This chain links TRBV25-1 with TRBJ2-5, with D maybe TRBD2 (5 bases). CDR3 protein: CASSEYTGQETQYF. CDR3 nucleotides: TGTGCCAGCAGTGAATATACGGGGCAAGAGACCCAGTACTTC.